This TCR beta chain appears in the sequencing data of a study of cytomegalovirus exposure and HLA in healthy donors. Germline V lookup: CDR1 KGHSH, CDR2 LQKENI. V gave up 1 base and J gave up 4 bases, with 19 bases separating them. The CDR3 extends over 17 amino acids. PCR used 60 Vbeta primers and 13 Jbeta primers. Sequenced by immunoSEQ multiplex PCR; TCRdb stores in-frame clones only, minus some. The sample has 150,000 or so clones; approximately 78% are singletons. As for this clone: What it binds is unknown.

All the people who gave samples were healthy bone marrow donors. Study-level points and caveats: In a later analysis, TCR beta V- and J-gene trimming showed a link to a missense DCLRE1C variant. Many donors shared some public TCRs, even though most TCR sequences were rare. Listed as cytomegalovirus-associated were 150 to 200 TCR beta chains.

The rearrangement links TRBV18 to TRBJ1-2; the D is unclear. The origin of this receptor is a woman under 30 in good health and CMV-seronegative. Sample: PBMCs. CDR3 sequence: CASSPRALSSTLYGYTF. The CDR3, as DNA: TGTGCCAGCTCACCACGGGCGCTTTCGTCCACCCTCTATGGCTACACCTTC.